This record looks at one TCR beta chain sequence and its context. It lacks a known antigen. No clone much larger than this one lies a single base away; base qualities are absent. This entry belongs to a study of vaccination effects on CD4 cells after COVID-19 (dated by TCRdb to about 2022). Describing the broader study: Across the study, the median time from the second dose to post-vaccine sampling was 72 days (range 14 to 241). The study compared SARS-CoV-2 spike-specific CD4+ TCR repertoires before and after mRNA vaccination in COVID-19 convalescent patients and infection-naive vaccine recipients. A total of 10 COVID-19 convalescent patients and a handful of SARS-CoV-2-naive healthy vaccine recipients were included in the full study. Cultures from other donors in the study were sequenced with the Oncomine TCR Beta short-read assay on an Illumina iSeq 100. Study-wide conclusions, independent of this receptor: At late post-vaccination timepoints, both infection-induced and vaccine-induced clones showed marked clonal contraction, consistent with waning T cell responses. Among healthy vaccine recipients, nearly all vaccine-induced clones were SARS-CoV-2 mono-reactive, and only 1 of 255 was cross-reactive with common cold coronaviruses. Only a small number of convalescent patients were included, and no early post-infection timepoints were available, which limited the study.

In the ViraFEST assay, PBMC were stimulated with viral peptide pools, and TCR sequencing was then used to find antigen-specific CD4+ T cell clonotypes based on their expansion. After around 11 days of culture, CD4+ T cells were isolated with the EasySep CD4+ T cell isolation kit. Participants received two doses of either the BNT162b2 or the mRNA-1273 mRNA SARS-CoV-2 vaccine. None of the healthy vaccine recipients had a prior SARS-CoV-2 infection, which was confirmed by nucleocapsid antibody tests that came back negative both before and after vaccination. Under 2.5 million PBMC per well were cultured with around 9.8 ug/ml peptides in IMDM containing around 5% human AB serum, around 9.7 IU/ml IL-2 and gentamicin. On days 3 and 7, half of the culture medium was replaced with fresh IL-2-containing medium. Each peptide stimulation condition was cultured in triplicate wells unless otherwise noted. PBMC were separated from whole blood using Ficoll-Paque Plus gradient centrifugation and were then either cryopreserved at -140C or used fresh. The overlapping peptide pools covered the spike proteins of SARS-CoV-2 and of the common cold coronaviruses HCoV-NL63, HCoV-OC43 and HCoV-229E. Genomic DNA was extracted from cultured CD4+ T cells with the QIAamp micro DNA kit.

In the germline V gene (reference sequence), CDR1 corresponds to LNHNV and CDR2 to YYDKDF. From its cysteine to its phenylalanine, the CDR3 spans 13 amino acids. Just the 39-base CDR3 DNA is kept, in frame starting at base 1. V is clipped by 0 bases and J by 5 bases, and the sequence between their germline boundaries is 7 bases long. To prepare the library, the immunoSEQ multiplex PCR assay was applied. TCR beta CDR3 sequencing was performed on DNA from the cultured, isolated CD4+ T cells. As for how the authors treated the data: Non-productive TCR sequences were removed and reads were trimmed to the CDR3 region, keeping CDR3s of at least 7 amino acids. The MANAFEST web app was used to identify antigen-specific clonotypes by comparing expansion in peptide wells with expansion in reference cultures. For clones to be considered positive, expansion at FDR<0.05 versus reference and all other wells, an odds ratio above 5, and a frequency above 0.1% in two replicate wells were required. A clonotype was called cross-reactive if it was significantly expanded both in SARS-CoV-2 spike wells and in at least one common cold coronavirus spike condition. CDR3 similarity was assessed by Levenshtein distance with the stringdist R package, and unrooted trees were built with ape in R 3.6.1. Imported from immuneACCESS, the table was reduced by TCRdb to in-frame sequences with V and J called. These copies leave out some clones; in studies compared against another copy, an unresolved V gene accounts for under half, and the cause of the remainder is not known. That table furnishes V, J and clone size, whereas the DNA furnished D and trimming. This sample comprises about 14,000 clones, about 72% of them detected only once. The ten largest clones represent roughly 9.7% of the sample.

The TCR sequence derives from a human donor who received a COVID-19 vaccine. The material was CD4+ T cells from PBMCs cultured with SARS-CoV-2 spike peptides, obtained after COVID-19 vaccination. The cell subset or site label here, explained by the study, means: SARS-CoV-2 spike overlapping peptide pool stimulation. Recombination joined TRBV15 with TRBJ1-2, with an unclear D gene assignment. The DNA sequence is TGTGCCACCAGCAGAGATGCGGGATATGGCTACACCTTC. This encodes CATSRDAGYGYTF. With the portions outside the CDR3 filled from the reference TRBV15 and TRBJ1-2 genes, the complete variable region becomes DAMVIQNPRYQVTQFGKPVTLSCSQTLNHNVMYWYQQKSSQAPKLLFHYYDKDFNNEADTPDNFQSRRPNTSFCFLDIRSPGLGDTAMYLCATSRDAGYGYTFGSGTRLTVV.